This record looks at one T cell receptor beta chain sequence and its context. As yet, its antigen is unknown. The length of the CDR3 is 14 residues. The germline gives CDR1 SGDLS, CDR2 YYNGEE. Trimming cost V 0 bases and J 7 bases, with 13 bases left between them. The data are from a study of T cell responses to AZD1222 COVID-19 vaccine. Whole-study findings and limits: The donor group comprised mostly white British people and more females; the analysis possibly underestimated clonal diversity. Across spike, vaccine-associated CD4 TCRs were found, dominant at 160-218 and 743-854. All repertoire sampling was performed exclusively after the peak T cell response. Close to half of all spike-specific TCRs reportedly target regions of the variants that are unmutated.

Assay used: immunoSEQ multiplex PCR; TCRdb lists only in-frame clones, some missing. The data show approximately 160,000 clones, with approximately 90% seen just once and 5% held by the top ten. The clonotype was recovered from an adult in good health. The rearrangement joins TRBV9 to TRBJ1-1; D not resolved. The sequenced sample was peripheral blood, obtained on day 0 of AZD1222 vaccination. The CDR3 sequence is CASSVGMLESEAFF. The CDR3 region has the DNA TGTGCCAGCAGCGTAGGTATGCTTGAGAGTGAAGCTTTCTTT.